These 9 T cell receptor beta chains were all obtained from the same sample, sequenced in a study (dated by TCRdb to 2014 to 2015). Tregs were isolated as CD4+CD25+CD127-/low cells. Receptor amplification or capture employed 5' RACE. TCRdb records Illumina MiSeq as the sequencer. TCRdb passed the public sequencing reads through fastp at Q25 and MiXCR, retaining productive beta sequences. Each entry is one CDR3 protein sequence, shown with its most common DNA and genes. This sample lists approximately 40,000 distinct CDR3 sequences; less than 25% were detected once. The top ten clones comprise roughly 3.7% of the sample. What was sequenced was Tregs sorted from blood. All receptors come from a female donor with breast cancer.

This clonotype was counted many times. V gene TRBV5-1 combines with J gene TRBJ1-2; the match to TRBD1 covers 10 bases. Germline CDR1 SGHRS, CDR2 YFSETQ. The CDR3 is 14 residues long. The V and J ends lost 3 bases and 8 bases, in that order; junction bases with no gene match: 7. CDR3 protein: CASSWEDRGRGYTF. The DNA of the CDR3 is TGCGCCAGCAGCTGGGAAGACAGGGGGCGCGGCTACACCTTC.

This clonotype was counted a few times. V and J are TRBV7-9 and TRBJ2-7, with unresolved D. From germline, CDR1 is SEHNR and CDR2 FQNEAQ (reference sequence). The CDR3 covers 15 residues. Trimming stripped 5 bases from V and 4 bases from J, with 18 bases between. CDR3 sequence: CASSVPKSDPYEQYF. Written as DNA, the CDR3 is TGTGCCAGCAGCGTCCCAAAAAGCGACCCTTACGAGCAGTACTTC.

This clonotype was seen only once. The CDR3 reads CAISLTGPQETQYF. CDR3 in DNA: TGTGCCATCAGTCTTACCGGGCCCCAAGAGACCCAGTACTTC. The chain recombines TRBV10-3 with TRBJ2-5; D not resolved. This CDR3 has 14 residues. V was clipped by 5 bases and J by 1 base, with 11 bases between them. In germline, CDR1 is ENHRY, CDR2 SYGVKD.

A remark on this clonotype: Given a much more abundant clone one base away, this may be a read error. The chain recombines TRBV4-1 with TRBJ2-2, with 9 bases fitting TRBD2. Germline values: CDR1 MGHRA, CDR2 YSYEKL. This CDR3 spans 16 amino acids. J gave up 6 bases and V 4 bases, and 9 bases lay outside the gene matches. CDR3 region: CASSRFSGSGSGELFF. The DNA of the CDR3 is TGCGCCAGCAGCCGATTTAGCGGGAGTGGATCCGGGGAGCTGTTTTTT.

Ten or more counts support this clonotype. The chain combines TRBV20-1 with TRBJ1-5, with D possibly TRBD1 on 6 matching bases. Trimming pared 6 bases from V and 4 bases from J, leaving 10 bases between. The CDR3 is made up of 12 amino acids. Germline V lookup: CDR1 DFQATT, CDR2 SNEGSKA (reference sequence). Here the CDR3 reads CSARTENQPQHF. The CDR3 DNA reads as TGCAGTGCCCGGACAGAAAATCAGCCCCAGCATTTT.

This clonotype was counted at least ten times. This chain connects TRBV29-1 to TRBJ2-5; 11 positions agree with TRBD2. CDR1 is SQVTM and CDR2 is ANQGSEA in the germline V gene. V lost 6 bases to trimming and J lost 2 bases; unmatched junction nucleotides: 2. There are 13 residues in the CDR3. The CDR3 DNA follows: TGCAGCGTGGTAGCGGGAGGGCAAGAGACCCAGTACTTC. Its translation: CSVVAGGQETQYF. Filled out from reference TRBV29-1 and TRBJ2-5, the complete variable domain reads SAVISQKPSRDICQRGTSLTIQCQVDSQVTMMFWYRQQPGQSLTLIATANQGSEATYESGFVIDKFPISRPNLTFSTLTVSNMSPEDSSIYLCSVVAGGQETQYFGPGTRLLVL.

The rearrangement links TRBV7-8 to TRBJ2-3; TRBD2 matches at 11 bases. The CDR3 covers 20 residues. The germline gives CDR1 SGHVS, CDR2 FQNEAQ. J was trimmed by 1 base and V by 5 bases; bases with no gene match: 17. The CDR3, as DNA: TGTGCCAGCAGCCTAGAAGTAACTAGCGGGAGACGTGCGGGCACAGATACGCAGTATTTT. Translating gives CASSLEVTSGRRAGTDTQYF.

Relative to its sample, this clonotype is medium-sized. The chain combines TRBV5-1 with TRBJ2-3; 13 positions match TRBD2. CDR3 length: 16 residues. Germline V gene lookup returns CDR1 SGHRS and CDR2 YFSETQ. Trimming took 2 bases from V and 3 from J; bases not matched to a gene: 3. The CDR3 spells CASSLAGLAGTDTQYF. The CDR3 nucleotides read TGCGCCAGCAGCTTAGCGGGACTAGCGGGAACAGATACGCAGTATTTT.

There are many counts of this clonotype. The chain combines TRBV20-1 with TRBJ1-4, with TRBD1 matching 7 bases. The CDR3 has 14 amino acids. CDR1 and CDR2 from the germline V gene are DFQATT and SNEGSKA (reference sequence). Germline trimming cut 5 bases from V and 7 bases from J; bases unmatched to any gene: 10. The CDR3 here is CSALDRETLEKLFF. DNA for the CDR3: TGCAGTGCTCTCGACAGGGAGACGCTTGAAAAACTGTTTTTT.